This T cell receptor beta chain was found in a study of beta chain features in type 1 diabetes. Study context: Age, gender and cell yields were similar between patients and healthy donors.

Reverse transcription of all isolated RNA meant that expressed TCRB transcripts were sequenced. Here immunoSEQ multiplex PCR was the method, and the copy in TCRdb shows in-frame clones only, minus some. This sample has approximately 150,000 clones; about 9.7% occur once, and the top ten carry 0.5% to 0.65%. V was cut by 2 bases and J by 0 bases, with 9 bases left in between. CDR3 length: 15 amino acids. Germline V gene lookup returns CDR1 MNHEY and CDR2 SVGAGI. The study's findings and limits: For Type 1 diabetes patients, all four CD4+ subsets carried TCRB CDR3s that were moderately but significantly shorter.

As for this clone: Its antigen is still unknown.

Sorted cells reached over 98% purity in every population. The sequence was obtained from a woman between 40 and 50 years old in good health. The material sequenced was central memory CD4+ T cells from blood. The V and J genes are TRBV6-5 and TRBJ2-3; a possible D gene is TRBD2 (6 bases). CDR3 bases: TGTGCCAGCAGTTACCGGGGACTTAGCACAGATACGCAGTATTTT. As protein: CASSYRGLSTDTQYF.